The clone carrying this T cell receptor (beta chain) was counted only a few times. The target antigen is unknown. V shed 3 bases, J shed 14 bases, and the junction held 11 bases outside the gene matches. CDR1 and CDR2 (germline): MNHNS, SASEGT. The CDR3 length is 13 residues. The data were taken from a study of cytomegalovirus exposure and HLA in healthy donors. As for the study in general: The roughly 120 validation repertoires, a later analysis reported, used the same platform as the 666 first-cohort repertoires.

Study-level findings and limits: Despite most TCR sequences being rare, some public TCRs occurred in many donors. Using the classifier, cytomegalovirus status was reportedly diagnosed with high specificity and sensitivity.

Clones were sequenced by immunoSEQ multiplex PCR, and TCRdb holds only the in-frame ones, with some missing. The sample carries roughly 200,000 clones, about 81% recorded once. Sequences were obtained from PBMCs. This sequence was found in a woman in her thirties in good health and CMV-seronegative. The gene calls are TRBV6-1 and TRBJ2-3; 7 bases fit TRBD1. The CDR3 DNA sequence: TGTGCCAGCAGTGAGCTAGCACAGGGGAAATTGTATTTT. Translating it yields CASSELAQGKLYF.